Sequencing of this TCR beta chain was carried out in a study of beta chain features in type 1 diabetes. Remarks on this clone: Its antigen is undetermined.

Isolated RNA was reverse transcribed in full, so expressed TCRB transcripts were sequenced. This table comes from immunoSEQ multiplex PCR, and its TCRdb copy is limited to in-frame clones, with some not included. The data show about 340,000 clones, approximately 12% seen once. The CDR3 contains 16 residues. The J segment lost 2 bases and the V segment lost 6 bases, leaving 7 bases of the junction unmatched. CDR1 is MNHEY, CDR2 SMNVEV, per germline (reference sequence). General observations from the study: Naive, central memory and regulatory TCRB repertoires appeared more similar among patients than healthy donors. For Type 1 diabetes patients, all four CD4+ subsets carried TCRB CDR3s that were moderately but significantly shorter. VDJ junctions sequenced from type 1 diabetes patients showed fewer insertions and more deletions.

This rearrangement joins TRBV27 to TRBJ2-3; TRBD2 aligns across 11 bases. The sequence was collected from a woman under 30 with type 1 diabetes. The sequencing sample was made of naive CD4+ T cells from blood. CDR3 residues: CASRGIAGGPTDTQYF. CDR3 DNA sequence: TGTGCCAGCAGGGGAATAGCGGGAGGGCCCACAGATACGCAGTATTTT.